This T cell receptor beta chain was recorded in a study of cytomegalovirus exposure and HLA in healthy donors. Germline lookup yields CDR1 LGHNA and CDR2 YNFKEQ. Trimming removed 2 bases from V and 3 bases from J; junction bases left unmatched: 8. The CDR3 covers 16 residues. In this sample, this clone turned up a few times. The primer mix had 60 Vbeta and 13 Jbeta primers. Measured with immunoSEQ multiplex PCR; TCRdb has only the in-frame clones, and not every one. The table includes just over 150,000 clones, over 65% detected once. This sequence was found in a man aged 35 to 55 in good health and CMV-seropositive. Sequencing was performed on PBMCs. V and J are TRBV4-2 and TRBJ1-1, with TRBD1 identical over 8 bases. The CDR3 here is CASSQFRGLGYTEAFF. CDR3 in DNA: TGTGCCAGCAGCCAATTCAGGGGGCTTGGGTACACTGAAGCTTTCTTT.